This T cell receptor (beta chain) comes out of a study of CD8+ T cells in alopecia areata. Looking at the study overall: A 6-month period off drug followed tofacitinib, which lasted 6 to 18 months.

Sequencing templates came from extracted RNA that was reverse transcribed into cDNA. Clones were read by immunoSEQ multiplex PCR, and TCRdb kept only the in-frame ones, dropping some. The sample comprises 200,000 to 250,000 clones, 40% to 55% of which are singletons, and roughly 2.8% rests with the top ten. CDR1 is MNHEY, CDR2 SVGAGI, per germline. The CDR3 totals 11 residues. Regarding treatment: oral pan-JAK inhibitor, 5-10 mg twice daily. Peripheral blood, together with lesional scalp punch biopsies, was collected from alopecia areata patients. The source was CD4+ T cells sorted from blood, collected around week 37, from a patient treated with tofacitinib. The TCR originated in a human donor with alopecia areata. The J gene is TRBJ2-7, the V gene TRBV6-5; TRBD1 or TRBD2 may be the D gene (6 bases each). This CDR3 is CASTGAGEQYF. Written as DNA, the CDR3 is TGTGCTTCTACGGGGGCGGGAGAGCAGTACTTC.